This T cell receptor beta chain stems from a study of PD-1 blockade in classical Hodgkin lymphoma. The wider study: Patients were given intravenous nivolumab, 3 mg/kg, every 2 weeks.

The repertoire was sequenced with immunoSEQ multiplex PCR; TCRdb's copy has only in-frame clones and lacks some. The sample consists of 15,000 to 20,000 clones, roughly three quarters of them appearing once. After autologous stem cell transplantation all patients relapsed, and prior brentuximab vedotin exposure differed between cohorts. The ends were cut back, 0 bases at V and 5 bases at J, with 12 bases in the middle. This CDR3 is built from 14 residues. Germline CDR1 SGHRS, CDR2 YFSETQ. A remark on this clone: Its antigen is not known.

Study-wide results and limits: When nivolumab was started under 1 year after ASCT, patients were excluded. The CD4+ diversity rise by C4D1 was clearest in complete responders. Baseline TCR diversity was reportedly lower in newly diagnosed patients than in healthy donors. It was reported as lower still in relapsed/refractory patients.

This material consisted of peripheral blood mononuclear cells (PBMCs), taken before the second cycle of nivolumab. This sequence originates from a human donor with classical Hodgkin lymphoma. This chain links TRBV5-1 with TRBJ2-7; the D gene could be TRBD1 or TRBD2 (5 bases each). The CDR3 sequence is CASSLGYRDHEQYF. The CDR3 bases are TGCGCCAGCAGCTTGGGGTATAGGGACCACGAGCAGTACTTC.